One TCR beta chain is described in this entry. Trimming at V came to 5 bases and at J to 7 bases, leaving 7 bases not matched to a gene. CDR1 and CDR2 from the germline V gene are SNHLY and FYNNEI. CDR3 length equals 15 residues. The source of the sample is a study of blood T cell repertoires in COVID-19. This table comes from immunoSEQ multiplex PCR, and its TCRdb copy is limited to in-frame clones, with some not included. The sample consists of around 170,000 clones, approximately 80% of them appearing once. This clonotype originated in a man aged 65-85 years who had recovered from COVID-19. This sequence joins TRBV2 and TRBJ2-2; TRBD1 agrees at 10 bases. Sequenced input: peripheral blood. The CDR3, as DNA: TGTGCCAGCAGTACCAGACAGGGGGCGGACGGGGAGCTGTTTTTT. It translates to CASSTRQGADGELFF.